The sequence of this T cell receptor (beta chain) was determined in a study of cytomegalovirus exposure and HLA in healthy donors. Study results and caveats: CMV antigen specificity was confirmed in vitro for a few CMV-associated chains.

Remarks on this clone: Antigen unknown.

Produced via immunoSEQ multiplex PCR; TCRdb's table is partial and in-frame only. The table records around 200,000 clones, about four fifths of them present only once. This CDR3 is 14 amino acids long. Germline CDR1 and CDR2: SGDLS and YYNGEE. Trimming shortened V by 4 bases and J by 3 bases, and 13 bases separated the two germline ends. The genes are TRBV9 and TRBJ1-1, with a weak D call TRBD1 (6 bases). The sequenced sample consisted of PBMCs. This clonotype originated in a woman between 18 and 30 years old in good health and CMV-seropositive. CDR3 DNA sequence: TGTGCCAGCAGCCCCAAGGGGGTTGACACTGAAGCTTTCTTT. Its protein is CASSPKGVDTEAFF. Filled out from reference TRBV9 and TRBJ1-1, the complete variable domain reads DSGVTQTPKHLITATGQRVTLRCSPRSGDLSVYWYQQSLDQGLQFLIQYYNGEERAKGNILERFSAQQFPDLHSELNLSSLELGDSALYFCASSPKGVDTEAFFGQGTRLTVV.